This T cell receptor (beta chain) was observed in a study of T cells expressing NK-cell markers. Background on the study: The eight sequenced donors comprised seven who were HCMV-seropositive and one who was seronegative.

The CDR3 length is 19 residues. Germline V gives CDR1 LNHDA, CDR2 SQIVND (reference sequence). TCRdb re-analyzed the 5' RACE reads; it lists each CDR3 protein once, without DNA. The record lists fewer than 400,000 distinct CDR3 sequences, of which the ten most abundant hold 5.2%. The receptor's source is a man aged 18 to 69 in good health. Material: blood T cells: a sorted CD56 or NKG2C T cell subset, CD4+ or CD8+ T cells, or bulk PBMC T cells (not recorded which). The chain joins TRBV19 to TRBJ1-1; TCRdb's D call of TRBD1 is untestable without DNA. The CDR3: CASSGRFTGKLTSNTEAFF. Drawing the rest from reference TRBV19 and TRBJ1-1, the complete variable domain is DGGITQSPKYLFRKEGQNVTLSCEQNLNHDAMYWYRQDPGQGLRLIYYSQIVNDFQKGDIAEGYSVSREKKESFPLTVTSAQKNPTAFYLCASSGRFTGKLTSNTEAFFGQGTRLTVV.